These 3 T cell receptor beta chains came from one sample sequenced in a study of T-cell reconstitution after alpha-beta-depleted transplantation in children. Unique molecular identifiers featured in how the TCRbeta library was prepared. TCRdb reanalysed the PCR reads using MiXCR and keeps one entry per CDR3 protein. The repertoire includes around 78,000 distinct CDR3 sequences, approximately 7.4% of them detected once, and about 2.3% sits in the top ten. The sample here was PBMCs from the stem cell graft donor, taken from the stem cell graft. All receptors come from a human donor who donated a stem cell graft to a child with acute lymphoblastic leukemia.

This clonotype appeared many times. The CDR3: CSASKVGTQSEKLFF. The CDR3 DNA sequence: TGCAGTGCTAGTAAAGTCGGGACCCAAAGCGAAAAACTGTTTTTT. This chain uses TRBV20-1 with TRBJ1-4, with D possibly being TRBD1 (5 bases). V was shortened by 3 bases and J by 8 bases, with 19 bases between the two germline ends. The CDR3 contains 15 residues. Germline-derived CDR1 and CDR2 are DFQATT and SNEGSKA (reference sequence).

This clonotype was counted at least ten times. The V call is TRBV5-1, the J call TRBJ2-6; TRBD1 matches 10 bases. CDR1 SGHRS and CDR2 YFSETQ come from the germline V gene. With V trimmed by 0 bases and J by 1 base, 7 bases remained unmatched. The length of the CDR3 is 19 residues. CDR3 in amino acids: CASSLAPGQGTSGANVLTF. The CDR3 nucleotides are TGCGCCAGCAGCTTGGCGCCGGGACAGGGGACATCTGGGGCCAACGTCCTGACTTTC. Using reference TRBV5-1 and TRBJ2-6 for the parts outside the CDR3, the full variable domain is KAGVTQTPRYLIKTRGQQVTLSCSPISGHRSVSWYQQTPGQGLQFLFEYFSETQRNKGNFPGRFSGRQFSNSRSEMNVSTLELGDSALYLCASSLAPGQGTSGANVLTFGAGSRLTVL.

The chain links TRBV6-6 to TRBJ2-2; D is unclear. This CDR3 comprises 12 residues. V was trimmed by 4 bases and J by 6 bases, leaving 6 bases between them. CDR1 is MNHNY, CDR2 SVGAGI, per germline (reference sequence). CDR3 sequence reads: CASSWASGELFF. Here the CDR3 DNA reads TGTGCCAGCAGTTGGGCATCCGGGGAGCTGTTTTTT.